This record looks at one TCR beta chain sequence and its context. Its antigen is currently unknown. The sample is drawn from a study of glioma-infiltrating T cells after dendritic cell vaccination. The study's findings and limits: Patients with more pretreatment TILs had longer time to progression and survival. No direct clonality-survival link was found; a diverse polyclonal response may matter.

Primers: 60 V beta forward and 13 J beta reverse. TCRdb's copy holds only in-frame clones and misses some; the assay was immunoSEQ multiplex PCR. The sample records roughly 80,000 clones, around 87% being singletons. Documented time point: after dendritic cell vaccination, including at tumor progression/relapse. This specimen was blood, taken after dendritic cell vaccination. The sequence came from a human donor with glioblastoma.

CDR3 loop: CASSQGSILAGGETQYF. The CDR3 nucleotides read TGCGCCAGCAGCCAAGGATCTATACTAGCGGGAGGAGAGACCCAGTACTTC. The chain has TRBV4-3 and TRBJ2-5, with 12 bases matching TRBD2. The V gene's germline CDR1 is LGHNA and CDR2 YSLEER. After removal of 1 base from V and 4 bases from J, the junction contained 7 bases not matched to a gene. This CDR3 is built from 17 residues.